One and the same sample provided the 10 T cell receptor beta chains below, sequenced in a study of cytomegalovirus exposure and HLA in healthy donors (dated by TCRdb to 2015 to 2018). Receptor amplification or capture employed the immunoSEQ multiplex PCR assay. For the multiplex PCR, a mixture combining 60 forward primers for TCR Vbeta segments and 13 reverse primers for TCR Jbeta segments was used. TCRdb limited this immuneACCESS table to in-frame rearrangements with V and J called. A share of clones is missing; checked studies link under half to unresolved V genes, and the rest is unexplained. In this sample the table shows 220,000 or so clones, 80% to 85% of which occur a single time. Around 3% of the sample goes to the ten largest clones. Sequenced: PBMCs. The receptors were gathered from a woman aged 40 to 50 in good health and CMV-seronegative.

The rearrangement links TRBV5-1 to TRBJ1-4; the match to TRBD1 covers 9 bases. The CDR3 length is 15 residues. Germline V gene sequence: CDR1 SGHRS, CDR2 YFSETQ. V gave up 4 bases and J gave up 8 bases; unmatched junction bases: 9. CDR3 DNA: TGCGCCAGCAGCAAATGGACAGGGGTAGGAGAAAAACTGTTTTTT. Protein sequence: CASSKWTGVGEKLFF.

In the case of this clone: One junction end does not reproduce the germline sequence, and a read error may be involved. The chain uses TRBV7-9 and TRBJ2-7, with D tentatively TRBD1 (8 bases). Germline V gene sequence: CDR1 SEHNR, CDR2 FQNEAQ (reference sequence). The CDR3 is made up of 15 amino acids. Here the CDR3 DNA reads TGTTCCAGCAGCTTAGCGGGCAGGGGGCTCAACGAGCAGTACTTC. Translation: CSSSLAGRGLNEQYF.

The CDR3 is CASGEDGKLFF. The DNA of the CDR3 is TGTGCCAGTGGAGAAGATGGGAAACTGTTTTTT. The chain combines TRBV6-1 with TRBJ1-4; the D is unclear. The CDR3 totals 11 residues. Looked up from germline, CDR1 is MNHNS and CDR2 is SASEGT. Trimming shortened V by 9 bases and J by 11 bases, and 13 bases separated the two germline ends.

This clone has a single count. This chain links TRBV7-9 with TRBJ1-1; D gene uncertain. The CDR3 is 14 residues long. The V and J ends lost 5 bases and 4 bases respectively, with 14 bases between them. Germline CDR1 and CDR2: SEHNR and FQNEAQ (reference sequence). The DNA for the CDR3 is TGTGCCAGCAGCCCAAAGGCTGCGGGCACTGAAGCTTTCTTT. Translating gives CASSPKAAGTEAFF.

The chain carries TRBV6-6 and TRBJ1-1; D gene ambiguous. The length of the CDR3 is 15 residues. Trimming removed 5 bases at V and 4 bases at J, with 17 bases between. Germline V CDR1 and CDR2: MNHNY, SVGAGI (reference sequence). CDR3 sequence reads: CASSPGPGGITEAFF. CDR3 sequence (DNA): TGTGCCAGCAGTCCGGGCCCTGGAGGGATCACTGAAGCTTTCTTT.

The CDR3 region is CASSWDSSYEQYF. DNA of the CDR3: TGTGCCAGCAGCTGGGACAGCTCCTACGAGCAGTACTTC. The rearrangement links TRBV7-3 to TRBJ2-7; 7 nucleotides line up with TRBD1. Germline V lookup: CDR1 SGHTA, CDR2 FQGTGA. Trimming took 4 bases from V and 0 from J; bases not matched to a gene: 0. The CDR3 is 13 residues long.

V gene TRBV5-1 combines with J gene TRBJ2-3; 10 bases are a match to TRBD1. The CDR3 is 16 residues long. J gave up 4 bases and V 4 bases, and 9 bases lay outside the gene matches. The germline V gene has CDR1 SGHRS and CDR2 YFSETQ. CDR3 bases: TGCGCCAGCAGCCCCAGGGGGACAGGGGCACCAGATACGCAGTATTTT. It encodes CASSPRGTGAPDTQYF.

The chain joins TRBV9 to TRBJ1-1; D ambiguous. The germline V gene encodes CDR1 SGDLS and CDR2 YYNGEE. CDR3 size: 14 residues. Trimming took 3 bases from V and 2 from J, leaving 11 bases between them. CDR3 DNA: TGTGCCAGCAGCGCCGAGGCGGTCAACACTGAAGCTTTCTTT. Amino acids: CASSAEAVNTEAFF.

The rearrangement joins TRBV18 to TRBJ1-1, with D unresolved. V dropped 3 bases and J dropped 5 bases, with 22 bases sitting between them. Germline-derived CDR1 and CDR2 are KGHSH and LQKENI. The CDR3 has 17 residues. For the CDR3, the DNA is TGTGCCAGCTCACCTCACGTATTAGACGAGGCGGGGACTGAAGCTTTCTTT. Translation: CASSPHVLDEAGTEAFF.

This sequence joins TRBV7-9 and TRBJ1-1, with 8 bases aligning to TRBD1. The CDR3 loop spans 16 amino acids. The V and J ends lost 5 bases and 4 bases, in that order; junction bases with no gene match: 12. Germline V gene data show CDR1 as SEHNR and CDR2 as FQNEAQ (reference sequence). CDR3 sequence reads: CASSRDRGQGSTEAFF. CDR3 DNA: TGTGCCAGCAGCCGGGACCGCGGACAGGGTAGCACTGAAGCTTTCTTT.